This entry describes one T cell receptor (beta chain). Germline CDR1 SEHNR, CDR2 FQNEAQ (reference sequence). Unmatched junction bases numbered 8, after V lost 5 bases and J lost 3 bases. The CDR3 spans 15 residues. This sample was taken from a study of control samples from healthy donors and cancer patients. Libraries were prepared by immunoSEQ multiplex PCR; TCRdb keeps only in-frame clonotypes and omits some of them. The data show approximately 150,000 clones, approximately 89% seen once. This receptor was identified in a man aged 45-65 years with head and neck cancer. The sequenced material came from PBMCs. The chain carries TRBV7-9 and TRBJ2-7, with 9 nucleotides matching TRBD1. The CDR3 loop is CASSLPTGGGYEQYF. The CDR3 DNA is TGTGCCAGCAGCCTACCGACAGGGGGAGGCTACGAGCAGTACTTC.